Presented here are 25 T cell receptor beta chains from one specimen sequenced in a study of cytomegalovirus exposure and HLA in healthy donors. The PCR employed 60 Vbeta primers together with 13 Jbeta primers. Profiled with immunoSEQ multiplex PCR; TCRdb holds only in-frame clones, not every one. The sample shows approximately 64,000 clones, 60% to 85% of them seen only once. The sequenced material came from PBMCs. These receptors all come from a male donor in good health and CMV-seropositive.

This rearrangement joins TRBV7-9 to TRBJ2-1; D gene ambiguous. This CDR3 spans 13 amino acids. Germline V gene lookup returns CDR1 SEHNR and CDR2 FQNEAQ (reference sequence). Trimming pared 4 bases from V and 9 bases from J, leaving 13 bases between. The CDR3, as DNA: TGTGCCAGCAGCTCATCAGTCCGTCCTGAGCAGTTCTTC. Its translation: CASSSSVRPEQFF.

Concerning this clone: The junction shows a germline mismatch at one end, possibly a read error. The sample contains more than one DNA sequence encoding this CDR3. The chain joins TRBV2 to TRBJ1-6; the match to TRBD1 covers 7 bases. This CDR3 contains 14 residues. From germline, CDR1 is SNHLY and CDR2 FYNNEI. DNA of the CDR3: TGTGCCAGCACCCGGGACAGCGTTAATTCCCCCCTCCACTTT. Protein product: CASTRDSVNSPLHF. The full variable domain, with the rest looked up from reference TRBV2 and TRBJ1-6, is EPEVTQTPSHQVTQMGQEVILRCVPISNHLYFYWYRQILGQKVEFLVSFYNNEISEKSEIFDDQFSVERPDGSNFTLKIRSTKLEDSAMYFCASTRDSVNSPLHFGNGTRLTVT.

The V call is TRBV6-5, the J call TRBJ1-1; tentative D call: TRBD1 (5 bases). The CDR3 covers 14 residues. The germline CDR1 and CDR2 sequences are MNHEY and SVGAGI. Trimming removed 7 bases from V and 3 bases from J, with 15 bases in between. The CDR3 sequence: CASIRTGGHTEAFF. In DNA, the CDR3 is TGTGCCAGCATTCGTACCGGGGGTCACACTGAAGCTTTCTTT.

This sequence joins TRBV4-3 and TRBJ2-3, with a weak D call TRBD2 (5 bases). The CDR3 is 14 amino acids. V lost 4 bases and J 5 bases, leaving 13 bases between the germline ends. Germline V gene data show CDR1 as LGHNA and CDR2 as YSLEER. CDR3 sequence: CASSPTRSGDTQYF. In DNA form, the CDR3 reads TGCGCCAGCAGCCCCACTAGATCCGGAGATACGCAGTATTTT.

V gene TRBV30 combines with J gene TRBJ2-3; D possibly corresponds to TRBD1 (6 bases). This CDR3 region has 15 residues. V lost 6 bases and J lost 0, with 16 bases in between. Germline CDR1 reads GTSNPN; CDR2 reads SVGIG (reference sequence). The CDR3 region is CACRTVSSSTDTQYF. Here the CDR3 DNA reads TGTGCCTGCCGGACAGTCTCTTCTAGCACAGATACGCAGTATTTT.

The chain uses TRBV7-2 and TRBJ2-2; TRBD1 might be the D (6 bases). CDR3 length: 13 amino acids. Trimming cost V 10 bases and J 2 bases, with 11 bases left between them. Germline-derived CDR1 and CDR2 are SGHTA and FQGNSA. Here the CDR3 DNA reads TGTGCCACCGGGACATATAACACCGGGGAGCTGTTTTTT. It encodes CATGTYNTGELFF.

This rearrangement joins TRBV7-9 to TRBJ1-2; D unresolved. Germline V gene lookup returns CDR1 SEHNR and CDR2 FQNEAQ (reference sequence). Trimming shortened V by 8 bases and J by 8 bases, and 15 bases separated the two germline ends. The CDR3 runs 12 residues. The CDR3 loop is CASGSGLGGYTF. The DNA for the CDR3 is TGTGCCAGCGGCAGTGGGTTGGGCGGCTACACCTTC.

The rearrangement uses TRBV6-5 and TRBJ2-7; TRBD2 matches 7 bases. There are 15 residues in the CDR3. The germline V gene has CDR1 MNHEY and CDR2 SVGAGI. V lost 0 bases and J lost 6; bases outside the gene matches: 8. CDR3 bases: TGTGCCAGCAGTTACTCGGGGAGGGTGGATAGCGAGCAGTACTTC. Its translation is CASSYSGRVDSEQYF.

The genes are TRBV2 and TRBJ2-3, with 7 bases lining up with TRBD1. Germline trimming cut 3 bases from V and 3 bases from J; bases unmatched to any gene: 9. The germline gives CDR1 SNHLY, CDR2 FYNNEI. CDR3 length: 16 amino acids. CDR3 DNA sequence: TGTGCCAGCAGTGATAGGATGGCAGGGGGAACAGATACGCAGTATTTT. This sequence encodes CASSDRMAGGTDTQYF.

V gene TRBV28 combines with J gene TRBJ1-5, with D tentatively TRBD1 (6 bases). This CDR3 is built from 15 residues. Germline CDR1 MDHEN, CDR2 SYDVKM. V was pared by 4 bases and J by 4 bases, with 14 bases between. The CDR3 here is CASSSPDSQNQPQHF. CDR3 DNA: TGTGCCAGCAGTTCGCCGGACAGCCAAAATCAGCCCCAGCATTTT. Looking up the rest from reference TRBV28 and TRBJ1-5 gives the full variable domain: DVKVTQSSRYLVKRTGEKVFLECVQDMDHENMFWYRQDPGLGLRLIYFSYDVKMKEKGDIPEGYSVSREKKERFSLILESASTNQTSMYLCASSSPDSQNQPQHFGDGTRLSIL.

The chain is built from TRBV5-1 and TRBJ2-5; unclear D gene. The CDR3 is 14 amino acids. Germline-derived CDR1 and CDR2 are SGHRS and YFSETQ. The ends were cut back, 0 bases at V and 5 bases at J, with 11 bases in the middle. For the CDR3, the DNA is TGCGCCAGCAGCTTGGAGTTTAGCCGGGAGACCCAGTACTTC. This codes for CASSLEFSRETQYF.

V usage is TRBV30 and J usage is TRBJ2-1; TRBD2 agrees at 8 bases. This CDR3 has 14 residues. V dropped 2 bases and J dropped 7; count of bases not matched to a gene: 7. CDR1 GTSNPN and CDR2 SVGIG come from the germline V gene (reference sequence). This CDR3 is CAWSSASGWNEQFF. The CDR3 DNA sequence: TGTGCCTGGAGTTCGGCTAGCGGGTGGAATGAGCAGTTCTTC. Combining the CDR3 with reference TRBV30 and TRBJ2-1 gives the whole variable domain SQTIHQWPATLVQPVGSPLSLECTVEGTSNPNLYWYRQAAGRGLQLLFYSVGIGQISSEVPQNLSASRPQDRQFILSSKKLLLSDSGFYLCAWSSASGWNEQFFGPGTRLTVL.

This clone was seen a few times. The V gene is TRBV5-4, the J gene TRBJ1-1; D unresolved. Trimming left V 2 bases short and J 4 bases short, with 12 bases between. The CDR3 has 14 amino acids. Germline V gene data show CDR1 as SGHNT and CDR2 as YYREEE (reference sequence). The CDR3 DNA follows: TGTGCCAGCAGCTTCGAGAGGGAGAGCACTGAAGCTTTCTTT. Protein sequence: CASSFERESTEAFF.

This clone turned up a few times. J is TRBJ1-2 and V is TRBV28; D call uncertain. The CDR3 extends over 14 amino acids. The V end lost 1 base, the J end lost 0 bases, and 6 bases lay between the germline ends. The germline CDR1 and CDR2 sequences are MDHEN and SYDVKM. CDR3 in DNA: TGTGCCAGCAGTTTATCGTATTCTAACTATGGCTACACCTTC. It yields the protein CASSLSYSNYGYTF.

Only one count was recorded for this clone. The CDR3 DNA reads as TGTGCCAGCAGCCGCCGCCAGGGGGCATCCGGGGAGCTGTTTTTT. Translation gives CASSRRQGASGELFF. The rearrangement links TRBV27 to TRBJ2-2, with 8 bases aligning to TRBD1. The CDR3 contains 15 residues. Germline lookup yields CDR1 MNHEY and CDR2 SMNVEV (reference sequence). Germline trimming cut 6 bases from V and 6 bases from J; bases unmatched to any gene: 9.

The CDR3 loop is CASSQDRGGGQPQHF. CDR3 DNA: TGCGCCAGCAGCCAGGACAGGGGAGGCGGACAGCCCCAGCATTTT. The chain carries TRBV4-1 and TRBJ1-5; 9 bases match TRBD1. J gave up 7 bases and V 3 bases, and 7 bases lay outside the gene matches. CDR3 length: 15 amino acids. Germline V gene sequence: CDR1 MGHRA, CDR2 YSYEKL.

The chain uses TRBV20-1 and TRBJ1-2; D is ambiguous. Trimming pared 1 base from V and 4 bases from J, leaving 4 bases between. The CDR3 extends over 11 amino acids. CDR1 is DFQATT, CDR2 SNEGSKA, per germline (reference sequence). The DNA of the CDR3 is TGCAGTGCTAGAGTTATCTATGGCTACACCTTC. This codes for CSARVIYGYTF.

The chain links TRBV4-3 to TRBJ2-1, with 10 nucleotides matching TRBD2. This CDR3 region has 15 residues. The germline V gene encodes CDR1 LGHNA and CDR2 YSLEER. V lost 0 bases, J lost 7 bases, and 3 bases stayed unmatched. The CDR3 DNA is TGCGCCAGCAGCCAAGATAGCGGGGGGACTAATGAGCAGTTCTTC. Protein: CASSQDSGGTNEQFF.

The rearrangement joins TRBV10-2 to TRBJ2-7; TRBD1 matches at 10 bases. CDR3 size: 15 residues. Losses at the gene ends were 5 bases for V and 5 bases for J; bases not matched to a gene: 9. The germline V gene encodes CDR1 WSHSY and CDR2 SAAADI. CDR3 in amino acids: CASSNPDRGLHEQYF. DNA for the CDR3: TGCGCCAGCAGTAACCCCGACAGGGGGCTCCACGAGCAGTACTTC.

This chain connects TRBV7-9 to TRBJ2-2; 7 bases fit TRBD2. V was pared by 5 bases and J by 3 bases, with 6 bases of the junction left unmatched. Germline lookup yields CDR1 SEHNR and CDR2 FQNEAQ (reference sequence). CDR3 length equals 15 residues. CDR3 residues: CASSPRGGDTGELFF. The CDR3 nucleotides read TGTGCCAGCAGCCCGCGGGGAGGGGACACCGGGGAGCTGTTTTTT. The full variable domain, in which reference TRBV7-9 and TRBJ2-2 provide the parts outside the CDR3, is DTGVSQNPRHKITKRGQNVTFRCDPISEHNRLYWYRQTLGQGPEFLTYFQNEAQLEKSRLLSDRFSAERPKGSFSTLEIQRTEQGDSAMYLCASSPRGGDTGELFFGEGSRLTVL.

This chain links TRBV7-3 with TRBJ2-7, with TRBD1 as a possible D gene (6 bases). CDR1 SGHTA and CDR2 FQGTGA come from the germline V gene. Trimming shortened V by 0 bases and J by 3 bases, and 12 bases separated the two germline ends. This CDR3 contains 15 residues. DNA of the CDR3: TGTGCCAGCAGCTTAACGCAGGGGCCAATCTACGAGCAGTACTTC. Its translation is CASSLTQGPIYEQYF.

The J gene is TRBJ2-7, the V gene TRBV28; tentative D call: TRBD1 (6 bases). The CDR3 sequence is 13 residues long. Trimming removed 8 bases at V and 2 bases at J, with 13 bases between. Germline V lookup: CDR1 MDHEN, CDR2 SYDVKM. CDR3 sequence reads: CASCNRATYEQYF. In nucleotides, the CDR3 is TGTGCCAGCTGTAACAGGGCCACCTACGAGCAGTACTTC.

This clone was seen only once. V gene TRBV4-1 combines with J gene TRBJ1-2; D might be TRBD1 (5 bases). V was shortened by 1 base and J by 2 bases, with 11 bases between the two germline ends. Germline V gene sequence: CDR1 MGHRA, CDR2 YSYEKL. The CDR3 is made up of 15 amino acids. DNA for the CDR3: TGCGCCAGCAGCCAAGCCCCGGGACTAAACTATGGCTACACCTTC. Protein sequence: CASSQAPGLNYGYTF.

The chain has TRBV9 and TRBJ2-5, with 10 bases that match TRBD2. This CDR3 is built from 16 residues. With 0 bases clipped from V and 6 bases from J, the junction kept 8 bases outside the gene matches. From germline, CDR1 is SGDLS and CDR2 YYNGEE. The CDR3 reads CASSVVSSGGVKTQYF. The CDR3 nucleotides are TGTGCCAGCAGCGTAGTTTCCAGCGGGGGGGTTAAGACCCAGTACTTC. The full variable domain, in which reference TRBV9 and TRBJ2-5 provide the parts outside the CDR3, is DSGVTQTPKHLITATGQRVTLRCSPRSGDLSVYWYQQSLDQGLQFLIQYYNGEERAKGNILERFSAQQFPDLHSELNLSSLELGDSALYFCASSVVSSGGVKTQYFGPGTRLLVL.

The chain carries TRBV10-3 and TRBJ2-1, with 10 bases matching TRBD2. Trimming removed 0 bases from V and 7 bases from J; junction bases left unmatched: 6. The germline V gene encodes CDR1 ENHRY and CDR2 SYGVKD. There are 16 residues in the CDR3. The CDR3 DNA sequence: TGTGCCATCAGTGAGTCGGCTAGCGGGGGAGGTAATGAGCAGTTCTTC. Its protein product is CAISESASGGGNEQFF.